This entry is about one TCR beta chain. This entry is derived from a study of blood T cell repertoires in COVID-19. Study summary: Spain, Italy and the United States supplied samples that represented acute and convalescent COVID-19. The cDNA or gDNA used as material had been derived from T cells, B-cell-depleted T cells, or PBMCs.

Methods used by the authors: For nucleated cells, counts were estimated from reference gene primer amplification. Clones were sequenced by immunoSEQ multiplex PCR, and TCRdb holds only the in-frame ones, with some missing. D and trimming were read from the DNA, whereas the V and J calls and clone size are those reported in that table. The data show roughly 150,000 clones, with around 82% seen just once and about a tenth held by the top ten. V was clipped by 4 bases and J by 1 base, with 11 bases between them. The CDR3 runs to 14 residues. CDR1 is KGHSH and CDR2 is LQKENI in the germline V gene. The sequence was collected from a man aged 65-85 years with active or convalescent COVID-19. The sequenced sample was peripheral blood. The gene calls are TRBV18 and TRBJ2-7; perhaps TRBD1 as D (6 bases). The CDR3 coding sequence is TGTGCCAGCTCACGGGACACAGAGTCCTACGAGCAGTACTTC. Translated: CASSRDTESYEQYF.